The subject of this entry is one T cell receptor (beta chain). The sample belongs to a study of response to subunit inactivated influenza vaccine. CDR3 length: 19 amino acids. From germline, CDR1 is SGHVS and CDR2 FNYEAQ. Trimming cost V 1 base and J 0 bases; bases outside gene matches: 12. TCRdb used MiXCR to reprocess the RT-PCR reads, holding one entry per CDR3 protein. This table holds 600,000 to 850,000 distinct CDR3 sequences, about 15% found once. This receptor was obtained from a man aged 50 or older who received an inactivated influenza vaccine. The material sequenced was PBMCs from blood, taken approximately 15 days before vaccination. The gene calls are TRBV7-6 and TRBJ2-7; 10 bases align to TRBD2. CDR3 in DNA: TGTGCCAGCAGCTTAGGCCCCATGGGGGCTAGCGGGGGCTCCTACGAGCAGTACTTC. Residues: CASSLGPMGASGGSYEQYF.